The 30 T cell receptor beta chains listed next were all sequenced from one sample in a study of T cell responses to AZD1222 COVID-19 vaccine (dated by TCRdb to the early 2020s). The method was the immunoSEQ multiplex PCR assay. In TCRdb, the immuneACCESS table is reduced to in-frame sequences with V and J assigned. These tables do not hold every clone; where another copy was compared, an unresolved V gene accounts for under half, and the others remain unexplained. The sample data list some 130,000 clones, and roughly 90% of these were observed just once. The ten largest make up 7% to 8.5% of the sample. The sample's time point label is to be understood as: baseline before first vaccination. Source: peripheral blood, taken on day 0 of AZD1222 vaccination. The receptors stem from an adult in good health.

The J gene is TRBJ1-5, the V gene TRBV5-1; the D is unclear. The V and J ends lost 0 bases and 5 bases respectively, with 12 bases between them. The CDR3 runs 15 residues. Germline CDR1 is SGHRS and CDR2 is YFSETQ. In DNA, the CDR3 is TGCGCCAGCAGCTTGGACCCCAACTCCGATCAGCCCCAGCATTTT. Translating gives CASSLDPNSDQPQHF.

The chain carries TRBV7-8 and TRBJ2-2, with a tentative D call TRBD2 (6 bases). The CDR3 has 16 residues. Germline V lookup: CDR1 SGHVS, CDR2 FQNEAQ. The V end lost 5 bases, the J end lost 7 bases, and 20 bases lay between the germline ends. As DNA, the CDR3 is TGTGCCAGCAGCCAAAGCCGGGACTTAGGCCACGGGGAGCTGTTTTTT. As protein: CASSQSRDLGHGELFF.

The CDR3 spells CAWSAPLSRPKNTEAFF. Here the CDR3 DNA reads TGTGCCTGGAGTGCCCCCTTGTCCCGGCCGAAGAACACTGAAGCTTTCTTT. The rearrangement joins TRBV30 to TRBJ1-1; no reliable D call. With 1 base removed from V and 1 base from J, the gap between germline ends came to 19 bases. Germline CDR1 is GTSNPN and CDR2 is SVGIG (reference sequence). The CDR3 extends over 17 amino acids.

This clone was counted once. The CDR3 is CASSSGLGGQPQHF. The CDR3 nucleotides read TGTGCCAGCAGTTCTGGCTTAGGGGGGCAGCCCCAGCATTTT. The gene calls are TRBV28 and TRBJ1-5; D perhaps matches TRBD1 (6 bases). V was shortened by 4 bases and J by 7 bases, with 14 bases between the two germline ends. Germline loops: CDR1 MDHEN, CDR2 SYDVKM. The CDR3 consists of 14 residues.

The chain uses TRBV11-3 and TRBJ2-2; D is possibly TRBD2 (6 bases). Germline V gene lookup returns CDR1 SGHNT and CDR2 YENEEA. CDR3 length: 14 amino acids. V gave up 5 bases and J gave up 7 bases, with 14 bases separating them. CDR3 sequence: CASSPEGARGELFF. The CDR3 bases are TGTGCCAGCAGCCCGGAGGGTGCTCGCGGGGAGCTGTTTTTT. Drawing the rest from reference TRBV11-3 and TRBJ2-2, the complete variable domain is EAGVVQSPRYKIIEKKQPVAFWCNPISGHNTLYWYLQNLGQGPELLIRYENEEAVDDSQLPKDRFSAERLKGVDSTLKIQPAELGDSAVYLCASSPEGARGELFFGEGSRLTVL.

The chain employs TRBV30 and TRBJ1-2, with D unclear. The CDR3 spans 13 residues. CDR1 and CDR2 (germline): GTSNPN, SVGIG (reference sequence). The ends were cut back, 3 bases at V and 4 bases at J, with 12 bases in the middle. The CDR3 reads CAWSLKTTYGYTF. As DNA, the CDR3 is TGTGCCTGGAGCCTAAAGACAACCTATGGCTACACCTTC.

The genes are TRBV7-3 and TRBJ2-1; 8 bases align to TRBD1. Per the germline V gene, CDR1 is SGHTA and CDR2 is FQGTGA. V shed 0 bases and J 10 bases; nucleotides not matched to a gene: 11. The CDR3 runs to 16 residues. CDR3 region: CASSLTSGGGFREQFF. The CDR3 coding sequence is TGTGCCAGCAGCTTAACATCAGGGGGCGGGTTTAGGGAGCAGTTCTTC.

In this sample, this clone turned up once. Compared with germline, one end of the junction differs, possibly owing to a read error. The chain combines TRBV5-6 with TRBJ2-7, with 9 bases aligning to TRBD1. Germline values: CDR1 SGHDT, CDR2 YYEEEE. The CDR3 runs 13 residues. The CDR3 coding sequence is TGTGCCAGCAGTTTGGACAGGGGCTACGAGCAGTACTTC. This codes for CASSLDRGYEQYF.

This clone was detected once. The V call is TRBV28, the J call TRBJ1-2; no clear D. This CDR3 has 17 residues. Trimming took 3 bases from V and 3 from J, leaving 20 bases between them. Per germline, CDR1 MDHEN and CDR2 SYDVKM. This chain's CDR3 is CASSFPRASGRDYGYTF. CDR3 sequence (DNA): TGTGCCAGCAGTTTCCCCCGGGCCTCGGGGAGAGACTATGGCTACACCTTC.

Here the CDR3 DNA reads TGTGCCAGCAGCCCGTCAAGGGGCACTGAAGCTTTCTTT. This translates into CASSPSRGTEAFF. The chain links TRBV7-3 to TRBJ1-1; TRBD1 might be the D (5 bases). Germline loops: CDR1 SGHTA, CDR2 FQGTGA. The CDR3 is 13 amino acids. Trimming removed 5 bases from V and 4 bases from J, with 11 bases in between.

The genes are TRBV6-5 and TRBJ1-2, with no clear D. Trimming left V 6 bases short and J 8 bases short, with 13 bases between. CDR1 and CDR2 (germline): MNHEY, SVGAGI. The CDR3 has 12 residues. CDR3 in amino acids: CASRAGSGGYTF. DNA of the CDR3: TGTGCCAGCAGAGCCGGGTCCGGGGGCTACACCTTC.

This chain uses TRBV18 with TRBJ2-7; D unclear. CDR3 size: 13 residues. V dropped 0 bases and J dropped 5 bases, with 8 bases sitting between them. Germline V gene data show CDR1 as KGHSH and CDR2 as LQKENI. CDR3 DNA: TGTGCCAGCTCACCACCGTCTAGGGACGAGCAGTACTTC. It codes for CASSPPSRDEQYF. The full variable domain, with the rest looked up from reference TRBV18 and TRBJ2-7, is NAGVMQNPRHLVRRRGQEARLRCSPMKGHSHVYWYRQLPEEGLKFMVYLQKENIIDESGMPKERFSAEFPKEGPSILRIQQVVRGDSAAYFCASSPPSRDEQYFGPGTRLTVT.

The J gene is TRBJ1-2, the V gene TRBV27; D remains unclear. Germline V CDR1 and CDR2: MNHEY, SMNVEV (reference sequence). V was cut by 6 bases and J by 4 bases, with 18 bases left in between. The CDR3 totals 15 residues. CDR3 sequence: CASRAWTATRYGYTF. CDR3 nucleotides: TGTGCCAGCAGGGCCTGGACGGCGACCCGCTATGGCTACACCTTC.

In this sample, this clone turned up once. The CDR3 region is CASSYSTRPWFSEAFF. The CDR3 nucleotides are TGTGCCAGCAGTTACTCGACCAGGCCATGGTTTTCGGAAGCTTTCTTT. The chain couples TRBV6-5 to TRBJ1-1; D call uncertain. Per the germline V gene, CDR1 is MNHEY and CDR2 is SVGAGI. Deletions cut 0 bases from V and 8 bases from J, with 19 bases between. This CDR3 is built from 16 residues.

The gene calls are TRBV5-1 and TRBJ2-5, with 11 bases fitting TRBD1. This CDR3 has 13 residues. In germline, CDR1 is SGHRS, CDR2 YFSETQ. Unmatched junction bases numbered 8, after V lost 9 bases and J lost 7 bases. The CDR3, as DNA: TGCGCCACCGCGGACAGGGGGCACGGGACCCAGTACTTC. This translates into CATADRGHGTQYF.

The rearrangement links TRBV6-5 to TRBJ1-5; D remains unclear. The V end was cut by 6 bases, the J end by 1 base, with 13 bases between. Germline V gene lookup returns CDR1 MNHEY and CDR2 SVGAGI. CDR3 length: 15 amino acids. CDR3 loop: CASSYSPESNQPQHF. The CDR3 DNA reads as TGTGCCAGCAGCTACAGCCCCGAGAGCAATCAGCCCCAGCATTTT.

This sequence joins TRBV7-6 and TRBJ2-7; the D is unclear. The germline V gene encodes CDR1 SGHVS and CDR2 FNYEAQ. V lost 0 bases and J lost 0, with 9 bases in between. The CDR3 length is 15 residues. CDR3 in DNA: TGTGCCAGCAGCTTAGCGGTCGGAAGCTCCTACGAGCAGTACTTC. As protein: CASSLAVGSSYEQYF. The whole variable domain, filled in from reference TRBV7-6 and TRBJ2-7, reads GAGVSQSPRYKVTKRGQDVALRCDPISGHVSLYWYRQALGQGPEFLTYFNYEAQQDKSGLPNDRFSAERPEGSISTLTIQRTEQRDSAMYRCASSLAVGSSYEQYFGPGTRLTVT.

The chain carries TRBV5-5 and TRBJ1-1; D ambiguous. Germline loops: CDR1 SGHKS, CDR2 YYEKEE (reference sequence). The V end was cut by 0 bases, the J end by 0 bases, with 9 bases between. The length of the CDR3 is 15 residues. CDR3: CASSLVLSVNTEAFF. CDR3 sequence (DNA): TGTGCCAGCAGCTTGGTTCTGTCAGTGAACACTGAAGCTTTCTTT.

This clone was seen a handful of times. V gene TRBV19 combines with J gene TRBJ2-7, with TRBD2 matching over 8 bases. The CDR3 runs to 14 residues. The V gene end was trimmed by 3 bases and the J gene end by 3 bases; junction bases not matched to a gene: 4. From germline, CDR1 is LNHDA and CDR2 SQIVND (reference sequence). In DNA form, the CDR3 reads TGTGCCAGTAGTATCTCTAGCGGGTACTACGAGCAGTACTTC. The encoded protein is CASSISSGYYEQYF. The variable domain in full, completed from reference TRBV19 and TRBJ2-7, reads DGGITQSPKYLFRKEGQNVTLSCEQNLNHDAMYWYRQDPGQGLRLIYYSQIVNDFQKGDIAEGYSVSREKKESFPLTVTSAQKNPTAFYLCASSISSGYYEQYFGPGTRLTVT.

The rearrangement uses TRBV28 and TRBJ2-1; TRBD2 aligns across 9 bases. Germline lookup yields CDR1 MDHEN and CDR2 SYDVKM. With V trimmed by 3 bases and J by 4 bases, 4 bases remained unmatched. There are 15 residues in the CDR3. The CDR3 is CASSFGLAGYNEQFF. CDR3 DNA sequence: TGTGCCAGCAGTTTTGGGCTAGCGGGGTACAATGAGCAGTTCTTC.

This chain connects TRBV2 to TRBJ2-7; D is possibly TRBD1 or TRBD2 (5 bases each). Germline V CDR1 and CDR2: SNHLY, FYNNEI. The CDR3 has 13 residues. The V end was cut by 0 bases, the J end by 5 bases, with 8 bases between. The CDR3 DNA sequence: TGTGCCAGCAGTGAAGCGCTGGGGGACGAGCAGTACTTC. Its protein product is CASSEALGDEQYF.

This chain links TRBV5-6 with TRBJ1-1, with a possible D match to TRBD1 (5 bases). V was cut by 7 bases and J by 4 bases, with 11 bases left in between. Germline CDR1 and CDR2: SGHDT and YYEEEE. This CDR3 is 12 amino acids long. CDR3 in DNA: TGTGCCAGCCGTGGGGGTTCCACTGAAGCTTTCTTT. Its protein is CASRGGSTEAFF.

J is TRBJ1-1 and V is TRBV27; 10 bases align to TRBD1. From germline, CDR1 is MNHEY and CDR2 SMNVEV (reference sequence). The trim removed 5 bases at V and 4 bases at J, leaving 7 bases unmatched. This CDR3 has 15 residues. The chain's CDR3 is CASSPSGQGGTEAFF. CDR3 nucleotide sequence: TGTGCCAGCAGTCCAAGTGGACAGGGGGGCACTGAAGCTTTCTTT.

This clone was counted only a few times. This chain uses TRBV19 with TRBJ1-1, with D tentatively TRBD1 (6 bases). Trimming removed 5 bases from V and 3 bases from J, with 13 bases in between. CDR3 length equals 14 residues. Germline V lookup: CDR1 LNHDA, CDR2 SQIVND (reference sequence). The DNA of the CDR3 is TGTGCCAGTAGTCCCCGGGGGGGCCACACTGAAGCTTTCTTT. Translation: CASSPRGGHTEAFF.

CDR3 DNA: TGTGCCAGCAGCGTTGCTTTGGTGTATATTAGCACAGATACGCAGTATTTT. Translation gives CASSVALVYISTDTQYF. The chain is built from TRBV7-2 and TRBJ2-3, with unresolved D. The V gene's germline CDR1 is SGHTA and CDR2 FQGNSA. This CDR3 region has 17 residues. The ends were cut back, 5 bases at V and 0 bases at J, with 18 bases in the middle.

The V gene is TRBV7-9, the J gene TRBJ2-1; D is perhaps TRBD1 (5 bases). CDR1 is SEHNR and CDR2 is FQNEAQ in the germline V gene (reference sequence). The CDR3 contains 16 residues. The V and J ends lost 5 bases and 5 bases respectively, with 19 bases between them. The CDR3: CASSPGSKGNNNEQFF. Here the CDR3 DNA reads TGTGCCAGCAGCCCAGGTAGTAAGGGGAACAACAATGAGCAGTTCTTC.

The V and J genes are TRBV5-1 and TRBJ1-3; 7 bases are a match to TRBD1. CDR3 length: 15 amino acids. CDR1 and CDR2 from the germline V gene are SGHRS and YFSETQ. J gave up 5 bases and V 0 bases, and 5 bases lay outside the gene matches. The chain's CDR3 is CASSLEQGTRNTIYF. The CDR3 nucleotides read TGCGCCAGCAGCTTGGAACAGGGGACCCGAAACACCATATATTTT.

The chain uses TRBV28 and TRBJ1-3; D gene uncertain. The CDR3 covers 16 residues. The germline V gene encodes CDR1 MDHEN and CDR2 SYDVKM. The germline V and J ends were trimmed by 2 bases and 4 bases, with 15 bases remaining between them. The CDR3 sequence is CASSLGTTAGGNTIYF. In DNA form, the CDR3 reads TGTGCCAGCAGTTTAGGTACAACCGCGGGGGGAAACACCATATATTTT.

This clone was seen only once. This chain connects TRBV12-3 or TRBV12-4 to TRBJ2-7; tentatively, D is TRBD2 (6 bases). This CDR3 is 12 amino acids long. The V end was cut by 5 bases, the J end by 7 bases, with 12 bases between. Here the CDR3 DNA reads TGTGCCAGCAGTCCCAATCTAGCGGAGCAGTACTTC. This codes for CASSPNLAEQYF.

The chain uses TRBV11-1 and TRBJ1-1, with D perhaps TRBD1 (5 bases). The CDR3 loop spans 14 amino acids. The germline V gene has CDR1 SGHAT and CDR2 FQDESV (reference sequence). The V gene lost 4 bases and the J gene lost 1 base, with 10 bases spanning the gap. The chain's CDR3 is CASSSRGENTEAFF. The CDR3 nucleotides read TGTGCCAGCAGCTCCCGGGGGGAGAACACTGAAGCTTTCTTT.